Listed here are 2 T cell receptor beta chains from one sample, sequenced in a study of blood T cell repertoires in COVID-19. Assay: immunoSEQ multiplex PCR; the TCRdb copy retains only in-frame clones and omits some. Here the sample spans under 350,000 clones, 86% being singletons. The sample taken for sequencing was PBMCs or T cells enriched from blood (not recorded which). Receptor source: a woman aged 40 to 50 with acute COVID-19.

The rearrangement links TRBV5-4 to TRBJ1-2; D might be TRBD1 (6 bases). The CDR3 extends over 16 amino acids. From germline, CDR1 is SGHNT and CDR2 YYREEE (reference sequence). V gave up 4 bases and J gave up 4 bases, with 20 bases separating them. CDR3 coding DNA: TGTGCCAGCAGCCCCGAGGGGGGGGGCGCGTTCTATGGCTACACCTTC. Amino acids: CASSPEGGGAFYGYTF.

CDR3: CASRHQNKQFF. The CDR3 DNA reads TGTGCCAGCAGACACCAAAATAAGCAGTTCTTC. V is TRBV6-5 and J is TRBJ2-1; D uncertain. Germline V gene sequence: CDR1 MNHEY, CDR2 SVGAGI. This CDR3 has 11 amino acids. The germline V and J ends were trimmed by 6 bases and 11 bases, with 11 bases remaining between them.